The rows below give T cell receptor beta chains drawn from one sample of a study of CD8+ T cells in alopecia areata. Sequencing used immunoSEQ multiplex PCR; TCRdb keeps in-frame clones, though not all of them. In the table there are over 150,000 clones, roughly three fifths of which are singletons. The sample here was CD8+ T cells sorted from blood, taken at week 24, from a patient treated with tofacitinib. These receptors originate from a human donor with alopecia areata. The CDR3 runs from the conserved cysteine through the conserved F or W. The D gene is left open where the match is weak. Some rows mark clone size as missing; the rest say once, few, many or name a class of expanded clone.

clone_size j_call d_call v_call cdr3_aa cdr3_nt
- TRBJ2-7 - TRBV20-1 CSASAGDEQYF TGCAGTGCTAGTGCCGGGGACGAGCAGTACTTC
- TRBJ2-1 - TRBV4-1 CASSQVLSALANEQFF TGCGCCAGCAGCCAAGTTTTGTCGGCACTCGCCAATGAGCAGTTCTTC
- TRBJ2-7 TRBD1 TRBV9 CASSGDTDRPAYEQYF TGTGCCAGCAGCGGAGACACGGACAGGCCAGCCTACGAGCAGTACTTC
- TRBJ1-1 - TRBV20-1 CSAGSSMPAFF TGCAGTGCCGGGTCCTCAATGCCCGCTTTCTTT
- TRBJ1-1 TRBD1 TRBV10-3 CAISERTGGPEAFF TGTGCCATCAGTGAGAGGACAGGGGGACCTGAAGCTTTCTTT
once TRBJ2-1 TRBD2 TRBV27 CASSLTSGDFHNEQFF TGTGCCAGCAGTTTGACTAGCGGGGACTTCCACAATGAGCAGTTCTTC
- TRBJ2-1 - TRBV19 CASSITGSYNEQFF TGTGCCAGTAGTATTACAGGGTCCTACAATGAGCAGTTCTTC
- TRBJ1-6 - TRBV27 CASSFQPGVNSPLHF TGTGCCAGCAGTTTTCAGCCGGGGGTAAATTCACCCCTCCACTTT
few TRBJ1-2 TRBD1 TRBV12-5 CASAPTGGNYGYTF TGTGCTAGTGCCCCGACAGGGGGAAACTATGGCTACACCTTC
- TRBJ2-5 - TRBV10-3 CAISEAPGETQYF TGTGCCATCAGTGAGGCGCCGGGAGAGACCCAGTACTTC
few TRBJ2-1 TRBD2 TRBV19 CASSITGGPGEQFF TGTGCCAGTAGTATAACGGGGGGGCCAGGTGAGCAGTTCTTC
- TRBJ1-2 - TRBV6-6 CATPSKVTNYGYTF TGTGCCACGCCTTCGAAAGTTACTAACTATGGCTACACCTTC
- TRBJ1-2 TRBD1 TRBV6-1 CASGTAYGYTF TGTGCCAGTGGGACAGCCTATGGCTACACCTTC
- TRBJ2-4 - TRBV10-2 CASSDFGNIQYF TGCGCCAGCAGTGACTTCGGAAACATTCAGTACTTC
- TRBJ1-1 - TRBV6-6 CASSYTENTEAFF TGTGCCAGCAGTTACACAGAAAACACTGAAGCTTTCTTT
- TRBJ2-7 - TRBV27 CASSPPGAYEQYF TGTGCCAGCAGTCCCCCCGGGGCCTACGAGCAGTACTTC
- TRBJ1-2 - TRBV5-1 CASKETTRTDRHNGYTF TGCGCCAGCAAGGAAACCACACGGACAGATCGTCACAATGGCTACACCTTC
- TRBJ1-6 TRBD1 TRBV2 CASSDGQGVTSPLHF TGTGCCAGCAGTGACGGACAGGGTGTGACTTCACCCCTCCACTTT
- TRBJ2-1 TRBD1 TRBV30 CAWSVGQGVNEQFF TGTGCCTGGAGTGTAGGGCAGGGGGTGAATGAGCAGTTCTTC
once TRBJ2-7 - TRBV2 CASRGAFYEQYF TGTGCCAGCAGGGGAGCCTTTTACGAGCAGTACTTC
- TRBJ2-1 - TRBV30 CAWIRSWNNEQFF TGTGCCTGGATCCGCTCCTGGAACAATGAGCAGTTCTTC
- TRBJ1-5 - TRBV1 CTHPAAQHF TGCACCCACCCCGCGGCCCAGCATTTT
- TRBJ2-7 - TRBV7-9 CASSSRLSGHSTHF TGTGCCAGCAGCTCTCGGTTATCGGGACATTCGACGCACTTC
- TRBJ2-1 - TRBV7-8 CASSPVRVFYEQFF TGTGCCAGCAGCCCCGTAAGGGTTTTCTATGAGCAGTTCTTC
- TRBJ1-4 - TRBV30 CAWSAGGYNEKLFF TGTGCCTGGAGTGCTGGCGGCTACAATGAAAAACTGTTTTTT
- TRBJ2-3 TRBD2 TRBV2 CASVLAGGPDTQYF TGTGCCAGCGTACTAGCGGGGGGTCCAGATACGCAGTATTTT
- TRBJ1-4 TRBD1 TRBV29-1 CSVAGGPGDRENEKLFF TGCAGCGTTGCCGGCGGGCCGGGGGACAGGGAAAATGAAAAACTGTTTTTT